What follows are 2 T cell receptor beta chains derived from one specimen sequenced in a study of beta chain features in type 1 diabetes. The whole isolated RNA underwent reverse transcription, so sequencing captured expressed TCRB transcripts. Sequencing used immunoSEQ multiplex PCR; TCRdb keeps in-frame clones, though not all of them. The sample lists about 650,000 clones; roughly 12% were seen once. For these TCRs, the target antigens are not known. Study-level results: TCRB CDR3s were moderately but significantly shorter in Type 1 diabetes patients in all four CD4+ subsets.

Specimen: naive CD4+ T cells from blood. The origin of the receptors is a man aged 25-40 years with type 1 diabetes.

This clone was counted only a few times. The rearrangement uses TRBV6-5 and TRBJ2-5; D may be TRBD1 or TRBD2 (5 bases each). This CDR3 region has 16 residues. In germline, CDR1 is MNHEY, CDR2 SVGAGI. V dropped 0 bases and J dropped 2 bases, with 13 bases sitting between them. CDR3 sequence (DNA): TGTGCCAGCAGTTACTCGGATAGGGACCTTCAAGAGACCCAGTACTTC. Encoded protein: CASSYSDRDLQETQYF.

This chain links TRBV7-2 with TRBJ2-3; no firm D call. The V and J ends lost 7 bases and 0 bases respectively, with 11 bases between them. The germline CDR1 and CDR2 sequences are SGHTA and FQGNSA. The CDR3 has 14 residues. The CDR3: CASKGAFSTDTQYF. In DNA, the CDR3 is TGTGCCAGCAAAGGAGCGTTTAGCACAGATACGCAGTATTTT.